The 32 T cell receptor beta chains presented below share a single source sample, sequenced in a study of blood T cell repertoires in COVID-19. The repertoire was sequenced with immunoSEQ multiplex PCR; TCRdb's copy has only in-frame clones and lacks some. The profile shows about 220,000 clones, about four fifths of them singletons. Sequencing used peripheral blood. These receptors all come from a woman between 45 and 65 years old with acute or convalescent COVID-19.

This clone was observed a single time. This chain joins TRBV11-2 and TRBJ1-1; weak D call: TRBD1 (6 bases). The CDR3 has 14 residues. Between the trimmed V and J ends, which lost 2 bases and 5 bases, there was a span of 12 bases. Per the germline V gene, CDR1 is SGHAT and CDR2 is FQNNGV. The CDR3 spells CASSLFQGRTEAFF. As DNA, the CDR3 is TGTGCCAGCAGCTTATTTCAGGGGCGGACTGAAGCTTTCTTT.

V gene TRBV6-5 combines with J gene TRBJ2-3; no definite D call. The CDR3 sequence is 12 residues long. V lost 4 bases and J lost 0, with 2 bases in between. Germline-derived CDR1 and CDR2 are MNHEY and SVGAGI. The CDR3 spells CASSSSTDTQYF. For the CDR3, the DNA is TGTGCCAGCAGTTCTAGCACAGATACGCAGTATTTT.

This clone has only a few counts. This chain links TRBV28 with TRBJ2-2; TRBD2 might be the D (6 bases). V lost 5 bases, J lost 7 bases, and 20 bases lay in between. This CDR3 is built from 16 residues. The germline V gene encodes CDR1 MDHEN and CDR2 SYDVKM. Written as DNA, the CDR3 is TGTGCCAGCAGTCACTCGGACGGATCCGGGGGCGGGGAGCTGTTTTTT. This codes for CASSHSDGSGGGELFF.

The chain carries TRBV27 and TRBJ2-4, with D unclear. The V gene's germline CDR1 is MNHEY and CDR2 SMNVEV (reference sequence). Trimming took off 3 bases at V and 2 bases at J, with 8 bases between the two ends. The CDR3 runs to 14 residues. The CDR3 region is CASSFTDSKNIQYF. The CDR3 DNA reads as TGTGCCAGCAGTTTTACCGACTCCAAAAACATTCAGTACTTC.

CDR3 in DNA: TGTGCCAGCTCACCAGCCGGGACTACCAACTACGAGCAGTACTTC. Protein product: CASSPAGTTNYEQYF. The chain is built from TRBV18 and TRBJ2-7; 7 bases are a match to TRBD2. The CDR3 runs 15 residues. Germline CDR1 KGHSH, CDR2 LQKENI. J gave up 3 bases and V 2 bases, and 7 bases lay outside the gene matches.

J is TRBJ2-1 and V is TRBV27, with TRBD2 matching 12 bases. Germline V gene lookup returns CDR1 MNHEY and CDR2 SMNVEV (reference sequence). V lost 2 bases, J lost 8 bases, and 4 bases stayed unmatched. This CDR3 spans 15 amino acids. The CDR3 loop reads CASSLPTSGSDEQFF. DNA of the CDR3: TGTGCCAGCAGTTTACCGACTAGCGGGAGCGATGAGCAGTTCTTC.

The J gene is TRBJ2-3, the V gene TRBV7-2; D not resolved. Looked up from germline, CDR1 is SGHTA and CDR2 is FQGNSA. The germline V and J ends were trimmed by 1 base and 5 bases, with 13 bases remaining between them. The CDR3 extends over 15 amino acids. The CDR3 sequence is CASSLVQSLVDTQYF. In DNA, the CDR3 is TGTGCCAGCAGCTTAGTACAGAGTTTAGTAGATACGCAGTATTTT.

J is TRBJ1-3 and V is TRBV11-3; D unclear. V lost 8 bases and J lost 4, with 12 bases in between. This CDR3 contains 13 residues. Germline-derived CDR1 and CDR2 are SGHNT and YENEEA. CDR3 coding DNA: TGTGCCAGCTCGCCGGGAATAGGAAACACCATATATTTT. It yields the protein CASSPGIGNTIYF.

This rearrangement joins TRBV15 to TRBJ1-1; D not resolved. Per germline, CDR1 LNHNV and CDR2 YYDKDF (reference sequence). CDR3 length equals 14 residues. V was shortened by 0 bases and J by 7 bases, with 12 bases between the two germline ends. CDR3 DNA sequence: TGTGCCACCAGCAGAGATGGGAGGACGGATGAAGCTTTCTTT. Translating gives CATSRDGRTDEAFF.

A single count supports this clone. The chain links TRBV5-1 to TRBJ1-1, with D uncertain. The CDR3 loop spans 16 amino acids. Trimming took 3 bases from V and 3 from J, leaving 18 bases between them. The germline gives CDR1 SGHRS, CDR2 YFSETQ. This CDR3 is CASSSNAWGGHTEAFF. Here the CDR3 DNA reads TGCGCCAGCAGCTCCAATGCCTGGGGAGGGCACACTGAAGCTTTCTTT.

This clone has only one observation. The V and J genes are TRBV18 and TRBJ2-7; 9 nucleotides match TRBD1. This CDR3 comprises 17 residues. Germline V CDR1 and CDR2: KGHSH, LQKENI. After removal of 3 bases from V and 4 bases from J, the junction contained 13 bases not matched to a gene. DNA of the CDR3: TGTGCCAGCTCACCGTCCTCCGGAGGGACAGGGTCGTACGAGCAGTACTTC. Encoded protein: CASSPSSGGTGSYEQYF.

V is TRBV28 and J is TRBJ1-2; D not resolved. The V end was cut by 2 bases, the J end by 2 bases, with 6 bases between. The CDR3 runs 13 residues. Looked up from germline, CDR1 is MDHEN and CDR2 is SYDVKM. The CDR3 DNA reads TGTGCCAGCAGTTTAGTCGAGAACTATGGCTACACCTTC. This translates into CASSLVENYGYTF.

The CDR3 is CASSLDGGIPYEQYF. Here the CDR3 DNA reads TGCGCCAGCAGCTTGGACGGGGGGATACCCTACGAGCAGTACTTC. This sequence joins TRBV5-1 and TRBJ2-7, with 7 positions matching TRBD2. This CDR3 is built from 15 residues. V shed 0 bases, J shed 2 bases, and the junction held 5 bases outside the gene matches. The V gene's germline CDR1 is SGHRS and CDR2 YFSETQ.

This clone has just one count. This CDR3 is CATRQQGAENTEAFF. The CDR3 region has the DNA TGTGCCACCAGGCAACAGGGGGCCGAGAACACTGAAGCTTTCTTT. This chain connects TRBV24-1 to TRBJ1-1, with 9 bases fitting TRBD1. The V gene's germline CDR1 is KGHDR and CDR2 SFDVKD. The length of the CDR3 is 15 residues. After removal of 7 bases from V and 1 base from J, the junction contained 6 bases not matched to a gene.

The chain employs TRBV7-2 and TRBJ2-3, with TRBD2 matching 7 bases. This CDR3 has 15 amino acids. The V gene's germline CDR1 is SGHTA and CDR2 FQGNSA. The V segment lost 2 bases and the J segment 2 bases; nucleotides outside the gene matches: 4. The CDR3 here is CASSLPAGPTDTQYF. The CDR3 nucleotides read TGTGCCAGCAGCTTACCAGCGGGGCCCACAGATACGCAGTATTTT.

The chain uses TRBV19 and TRBJ1-5; tentatively, D is TRBD1 (5 bases). Germline loops: CDR1 LNHDA, CDR2 SQIVND (reference sequence). CDR3 length: 13 residues. Trimming left V 5 bases short and J 6 bases short, with 11 bases between. CDR3 loop: CASSDRVAQPQHF. In nucleotides, the CDR3 is TGTGCCAGTAGTGACAGAGTAGCTCAGCCCCAGCATTTT.

The genes are TRBV6-5 and TRBJ1-6, with 11 bases identical to TRBD1. The V gene's germline CDR1 is MNHEY and CDR2 SVGAGI. The CDR3 covers 14 residues. Germline trimming cut 5 bases from V and 9 bases from J; bases unmatched to any gene: 3. DNA of the CDR3: TGTGCCAGCAGTCCCGGGACAGGGGGTTCACCCCTCCACTTT. Residues: CASSPGTGGSPLHF.

The chain joins TRBV5-1 to TRBJ2-1, with 15 bases matching TRBD2. Germline assignment: CDR1 SGHRS and CDR2 YFSETQ. This CDR3 comprises 17 residues. The junction had 11 bases not matched to a gene; V was cut back by 4 bases and J by 9 bases. Here the CDR3 reads CASSRTSGRAGSSEQFF. Here the CDR3 DNA reads TGCGCCAGCAGCCGGACTAGCGGGAGGGCAGGTTCTAGTGAGCAGTTCTTC.

The chain joins TRBV9 to TRBJ1-1, with 7 nucleotides matching TRBD1. The CDR3 totals 14 residues. Germline trimming cut 0 bases from V and 5 bases from J; bases unmatched to any gene: 4. Germline V gene lookup returns CDR1 SGDLS and CDR2 YYNGEE. As DNA, the CDR3 is TGTGCCAGCAGCGTAGAGACAGGGTTAACTGAAGCTTTCTTT. It is translated as CASSVETGLTEAFF.

The chain recombines TRBV5-4 with TRBJ2-3; 12 bases are shared with TRBD2. Germline V gene sequence: CDR1 SGHNT, CDR2 YYREEE (reference sequence). V was pared by 2 bases and J by 4 bases, with 5 bases of the junction left unmatched. There are 16 residues in the CDR3. CDR3 protein: CASSLSTSGRSDTQYF. DNA of the CDR3: TGTGCCAGCAGCTTAAGCACTAGCGGGAGGTCAGATACGCAGTATTTT. Supplemented by reference TRBV5-4 and TRBJ2-3, the full variable domain reads ETGVTQSPTHLIKTRGQQVTLRCSSQSGHNTVSWYQQALGQGPQFIFQYYREEENGRGNFPPRFSGLQFPNYSSELNVNALELDDSALYLCASSLSTSGRSDTQYFGPGTRLTVL.

This clone has more than one count but fewer than ten. V is TRBV4-2 and J is TRBJ2-1; unclear D gene. The V and J ends lost 0 bases and 8 bases respectively, with 5 bases between them. The CDR3 length is 12 residues. Germline loops: CDR1 LGHNA, CDR2 YNFKEQ. DNA for the CDR3: TGTGCCAGCAGCCAAGATGGGCATGAGCAGTTCTTC. It yields the protein CASSQDGHEQFF.

The genes are TRBV29-1 and TRBJ2-6; D might be TRBD2 (6 bases). The V end was cut by 6 bases, the J end by 0 bases, with 9 bases between. In germline, CDR1 is SQVTM, CDR2 ANQGSEA. The CDR3 runs 14 residues. CDR3 in DNA: TGCAGCGTGGGGACTCACTCTGGGGCCAACGTCCTGACTTTC. Residues: CSVGTHSGANVLTF.

This clone was recorded a few times. The chain joins TRBV6-5 to TRBJ1-6, with 9 bases that match TRBD1. Trimming took 3 bases from V and 10 from J; bases not matched to a gene: 10. Germline loops: CDR1 MNHEY, CDR2 SVGAGI. This CDR3 region has 16 residues. The CDR3 region has the DNA TGTGCCAGCAGTTATAAAGGGGGGACAGGGCAGTCACCCCTCCACTTT. Translated: CASSYKGGTGQSPLHF.

This rearrangement joins TRBV2 to TRBJ2-1; 8 bases are a match to TRBD1. Germline CDR1 reads SNHLY; CDR2 reads FYNNEI. This CDR3 is built from 15 residues. Unmatched junction bases numbered 11, after V lost 8 bases and J lost 5 bases. The CDR3 coding sequence is TGTGCCAGCTACCCCCGGACAGGGCCCCACAATGAGCAGTTCTTC. Amino acid sequence: CASYPRTGPHNEQFF.

This clone was observed a few times. This chain joins TRBV2 and TRBJ2-5; the D gene is possibly TRBD2 (5 bases). Trimming took 7 bases from V and 5 from J, leaving 14 bases between them. The germline gives CDR1 SNHLY, CDR2 FYNNEI. The CDR3 spans 13 residues. CDR3 in amino acids: CASKVGVGETQYF. CDR3 sequence (DNA): TGTGCCAGCAAGGTGGGAGTGGGGGAGACCCAGTACTTC.

The rearrangement uses TRBV11-2 and TRBJ1-4; 7 nucleotides agree with TRBD1. Germline assignment: CDR1 SGHAT and CDR2 FQNNGV. CDR3 length: 15 residues. V shed 0 bases and J 5 bases; nucleotides not matched to a gene: 3. CDR3 region: CASSLDAGQNEKLFF. CDR3 nucleotides: TGTGCCAGCAGCTTAGATGCGGGACAGAATGAAAAACTGTTTTTT.

The chain uses TRBV2 and TRBJ1-3; D uncertain. This CDR3 is 16 amino acids long. V lost 3 bases to trimming and J lost 4 bases, with 16 bases between them. Germline V CDR1 and CDR2: SNHLY, FYNNEI. This CDR3 is CASSDLPQTGGNTIYF. CDR3 in DNA: TGTGCCAGCAGTGATCTTCCCCAGACGGGAGGAAACACCATATATTTT.

This rearrangement joins TRBV6-5 to TRBJ1-5; D is perhaps TRBD1 (6 bases). CDR1 is MNHEY, CDR2 SVGAGI, per germline. CDR3 length: 14 residues. Trimming took 6 bases from V and 7 from J, leaving 16 bases between them. CDR3 amino acids: CASRPGQLGQPQHF. The CDR3, as DNA: TGTGCCAGCAGACCCGGACAGTTAGGACAGCCCCAGCATTTT.

The V call is TRBV24-1, the J call TRBJ2-3; 7 bases map to TRBD1. V gave up 0 bases and J gave up 5 bases; unmatched junction bases: 10. Germline V gene lookup returns CDR1 KGHDR and CDR2 SFDVKD. The CDR3 has 17 residues. CDR3 amino acids: CATSDLKVTGSIDTQYF. The CDR3 DNA sequence: TGTGCCACCAGTGATTTGAAGGTGACAGGGAGTATAGATACGCAGTATTTT.

The V call is TRBV5-8, the J call TRBJ2-5; the D gene is possibly TRBD1 (5 bases). The CDR3 is made up of 14 amino acids. The V gene's germline CDR1 is SGHTS and CDR2 YDEGEE. The germline V and J ends were trimmed by 4 bases and 5 bases, with 15 bases remaining between them. CDR3 region: CASSPLGVMETQYF. Written as DNA, the CDR3 is TGTGCCAGCAGCCCCTTAGGGGTTATGGAGACCCAGTACTTC.

The genes are TRBV6-5 and TRBJ1-2; 8 nucleotides align to TRBD1. Per the germline V gene, CDR1 is MNHEY and CDR2 is SVGAGI. V gave up 6 bases and J gave up 3 bases; unmatched junction bases: 6. The CDR3 consists of 14 residues. The CDR3 sequence is CASSQDRAHYGYTF. As DNA, the CDR3 is TGTGCCAGCAGCCAGGACAGGGCCCACTATGGCTACACCTTC.

The genes are TRBV19 and TRBJ2-3; 8 bases line up with TRBD2. This CDR3 has 15 residues. Per germline, CDR1 LNHDA and CDR2 SQIVND (reference sequence). V was pared by 5 bases and J by 3 bases, with 7 bases of the junction left unmatched. The CDR3 nucleotides are TGTGCCAGTAGTGAAGCGGGAGAGGTAACAGATACGCAGTATTTT. The encoded protein is CASSEAGEVTDTQYF.